This T cell receptor (beta chain) came from a study of blood T cell repertoires in COVID-19. CDR1 is SGHTA, CDR2 FQGTGA, per germline. V lost 0 bases and J 1 base, leaving 12 bases between the germline ends. The CDR3 is 16 amino acids. Sequencing was performed with immunoSEQ multiplex PCR; in TCRdb, only in-frame clones are kept and a portion is missing. This table has about 130,000 clones, roughly 80% appearing once. Sequencing used peripheral blood. The chain links TRBV7-3 to TRBJ1-1; D perhaps matches TRBD1 (5 bases). This receptor was taken from a woman aged 80 or over with acute or convalescent COVID-19. CDR3: CASSLTRGIQNTEAFF. In nucleotides, the CDR3 is TGTGCCAGCAGCTTAACCCGGGGGATACAGAACACTGAAGCTTTCTTT.